The 20 T cell receptor beta chains below come from one sample, sequenced in a study of blood T cell repertoires in COVID-19. Sequenced by immunoSEQ multiplex PCR; TCRdb stores in-frame clones only, minus some. The table shows 190,000 or so clones, with approximately 90% occurring only once. Material: peripheral blood. The receptors here all came from a woman in her twenties or thirties with active or convalescent COVID-19.

Comment on this clone: This sample also contains other DNA sequences that code for the same CDR3. The V gene is TRBV9, the J gene TRBJ2-3, with 8 bases matching TRBD2. The CDR3 consists of 15 residues. The ends lost 0 bases at V and 4 bases at J; junction bases unmatched: 4. Germline V CDR1 and CDR2: SGDLS, YYNGEE. CDR3 residues: CASSVAGGPPDTQYF. CDR3 in DNA: TGTGCCAGCAGCGTAGCGGGGGGGCCCCCAGATACGCAGTATTTT.

CDR3 DNA: TGTGCCACCTCGGACACTTATAATTCACCCCTCCACTTT. It is translated as CATSDTYNSPLHF. V gene TRBV27 combines with J gene TRBJ1-6; tentatively, D is TRBD1 (5 bases). Trimming removed 10 bases at V and 4 bases at J, with 11 bases between. The CDR3 totals 13 residues. Germline assignment: CDR1 MNHEY and CDR2 SMNVEV (reference sequence).

The rearrangement uses TRBV6-1 and TRBJ1-2; 7 bases fit TRBD1. Losses at the gene ends were 1 base for V and 8 bases for J; bases not matched to a gene: 10. From germline, CDR1 is MNHNS and CDR2 SASEGT. This CDR3 has 15 amino acids. CDR3 in DNA: TGTGCCAGCAGTGAAGGAGGAGGGGGCGCTTGGGGCTACACCTTC. Its protein product is CASSEGGGGAWGYTF.

The genes are TRBV5-5 and TRBJ1-6; 9 positions match TRBD1. With V trimmed by 4 bases and J by 10 bases, 3 bases remained unmatched. CDR3 size: 13 residues. Germline CDR1 and CDR2: SGHKS and YYEKEE (reference sequence). The CDR3 coding sequence is TGTGCCAGCAGCCGACAGGGGGGATCACCCCTCCACTTT. Translation gives CASSRQGGSPLHF.

For the CDR3, the DNA is TGTGCCAGCAGCTTGCGGCGCGGGGACCAGGGCAACAATGAGCAGTTCTTC. As protein: CASSLRRGDQGNNEQFF. This chain links TRBV7-6 with TRBJ2-1; possible D gene TRBD2, 6 bases. Deletions cut 3 bases from V and 5 bases from J, with 20 bases between. Germline V gene lookup returns CDR1 SGHVS and CDR2 FNYEAQ. The CDR3 covers 17 residues.

The CDR3 nucleotides are TGCGCCAGCAGTGAGTCGAGTCGGCCCGGGGGAAACACCATATATTTT. Translated: CASSESSRPGGNTIYF. The J gene is TRBJ1-3, the V gene TRBV10-1; D not resolved. The CDR3 has 16 residues. Trimming stripped 0 bases from V and 4 bases from J, with 13 bases between. Germline values: CDR1 WNHNN, CDR2 SYGVQD (reference sequence).

This clone was detected only a few times. V usage is TRBV2 and J usage is TRBJ2-1; D may be TRBD2 (6 bases). CDR1 and CDR2 from the germline V gene are SNHLY and FYNNEI. The CDR3 loop spans 16 amino acids. With 6 bases removed from V and 5 bases from J, the gap between germline ends came to 20 bases. Here the CDR3 reads CASSVEGPYLDNEQFF. Written as DNA, the CDR3 is TGTGCCAGCAGCGTGGAGGGGCCCTATTTAGACAATGAGCAGTTCTTC.

The sample holds a few counts of this clone. This chain uses TRBV19 with TRBJ2-7; tentatively, D is TRBD1 (6 bases). Germline V CDR1 and CDR2: LNHDA, SQIVND (reference sequence). V lost 3 bases and J lost 0, with 15 bases in between. The CDR3 is made up of 16 amino acids. CDR3 amino acids: CASSMKLDSVSYEQYF. In DNA form, the CDR3 reads TGTGCCAGTAGTATGAAGCTGGACAGCGTCTCCTACGAGCAGTACTTC. The variable domain in full, with the rest retrieved from reference TRBV19 and TRBJ2-7, is DGGITQSPKYLFRKEGQNVTLSCEQNLNHDAMYWYRQDPGQGLRLIYYSQIVNDFQKGDIAEGYSVSREKKESFPLTVTSAQKNPTAFYLCASSMKLDSVSYEQYFGPGTRLTVT.

The rearrangement joins TRBV3-1 (or the pseudogene TRBV3-2) to TRBJ1-2; D perhaps matches TRBD1 (5 bases). Deletions cut 0 bases from V and 7 bases from J, with 12 bases between. The germline V gene has CDR1 LGHDT and CDR2 YNNKEL (reference sequence). The CDR3 is made up of 14 amino acids. CDR3 amino acids: CASSQDAGWGGYTF. The CDR3 nucleotides are TGTGCCAGCAGCCAAGATGCAGGGTGGGGTGGCTACACCTTC.

The chain couples TRBV7-9 to TRBJ1-5; TRBD1 is a possible D gene (5 bases). CDR1 and CDR2 from the germline V gene are SEHNR and FQNEAQ (reference sequence). This CDR3 contains 17 residues. The V end was cut by 5 bases, the J end by 0 bases, with 17 bases between. CDR3 coding DNA: TGTGCCAGCAGCCACGGACGGATAGGGGATAGCAATCAGCCCCAGCATTTT. Protein sequence: CASSHGRIGDSNQPQHF.

This chain uses TRBV18 with TRBJ2-7; D perhaps matches TRBD2 (5 bases). This CDR3 is built from 13 residues. Germline-derived CDR1 and CDR2 are KGHSH and LQKENI. V shed 6 bases and J shed 2 bases, with 11 bases lying between them. The CDR3 DNA follows: TGTGCCAGCTCCCCGGACTTAACCTACGAGCAGTACTTC. It is translated as CASSPDLTYEQYF.

The rearrangement uses TRBV7-9 and TRBJ2-4; 13 bases are shared with TRBD2. The germline gives CDR1 SEHNR, CDR2 FQNEAQ (reference sequence). The ends lost 4 bases at V and 5 bases at J; junction bases unmatched: 8. The CDR3 loop spans 17 amino acids. The DNA of the CDR3 is TGTGCCAGCAGCTCAGGCGGACTAGCGGGGGCCCAAAACATTCAGTACTTC. Translation: CASSSGGLAGAQNIQYF.

The rearrangement links TRBV15 to TRBJ1-4; TRBD1 matches at 8 bases. Germline loops: CDR1 LNHNV, CDR2 YYDKDF (reference sequence). The J segment lost 0 bases and the V segment lost 3 bases, leaving 6 bases of the junction unmatched. This CDR3 is built from 17 residues. The CDR3 region is CATSSPRDRPTNEKLFF. The DNA of the CDR3 is TGTGCCACCAGCAGCCCAAGGGACAGGCCAACTAATGAAAAACTGTTTTTT.

The V and J genes are TRBV30 and TRBJ2-3; 7 bases line up with TRBD2. The germline V gene encodes CDR1 GTSNPN and CDR2 SVGIG (reference sequence). CDR3 length: 12 residues. V was clipped by 4 bases and J by 5 bases; unmatched bases: 3. The CDR3 reads CAWNTGGDTQYF. CDR3 sequence (DNA): TGTGCCTGGAACACGGGAGGAGATACGCAGTATTTT. The full variable domain, completed using reference TRBV30 and TRBJ2-3, is SQTIHQWPATLVQPVGSPLSLECTVEGTSNPNLYWYRQAAGRGLQLLFYSVGIGQISSEVPQNLSASRPQDRQFILSSKKLLLSDSGFYLCAWNTGGDTQYFGPGTRLTVL.

CDR3 region: CASGTSGQNTGELFF. CDR3 nucleotides: TGTGCCAGCGGTACTAGCGGGCAGAACACCGGGGAGCTGTTTTTT. The chain joins TRBV5-4 to TRBJ2-2; 9 bases are shared with TRBD2. Germline V gene sequence: CDR1 SGHNT, CDR2 YYREEE (reference sequence). The junction had 5 bases not matched to a gene; V was cut back by 7 bases and J by 1 base. This CDR3 comprises 15 residues.

V is TRBV19 and J is TRBJ1-5, with 7 bases lining up with TRBD1. Trimming removed 1 base from V and 9 bases from J; junction bases left unmatched: 9. This CDR3 contains 15 residues. Per the germline V gene, CDR1 is LNHDA and CDR2 is SQIVND (reference sequence). CDR3 sequence (DNA): TGTGCCAGTAGTATAGCGACGAGGGGGCTTGGGCCCCAGCATTTT. It encodes CASSIATRGLGPQHF. Combining the CDR3 with reference TRBV19 and TRBJ1-5 gives the whole variable domain DGGITQSPKYLFRKEGQNVTLSCEQNLNHDAMYWYRQDPGQGLRLIYYSQIVNDFQKGDIAEGYSVSREKKESFPLTVTSAQKNPTAFYLCASSIATRGLGPQHFGDGTRLSIL.

The chain links TRBV6-2 or TRBV6-3 to TRBJ1-1, with D perhaps matching TRBD1 (6 bases). V lost 2 bases to trimming and J lost 5 bases, with 9 bases between them. CDR3 size: 13 residues. CDR1 and CDR2 from the germline V gene are MNHEY and SVGEGT. CDR3 sequence: CASSYRGRTEAFF. The CDR3 nucleotides read TGTGCCAGCAGTTACAGGGGGAGAACTGAAGCTTTCTTT.

This chain joins TRBV5-1 and TRBJ2-1, with 9 nucleotides matching TRBD2. The V segment lost 4 bases and the J segment 5 bases; nucleotides outside the gene matches: 7. The CDR3 loop spans 15 amino acids. Germline V lookup: CDR1 SGHRS, CDR2 YFSETQ. The chain's CDR3 is CASSPPSGRNNEQFF. CDR3 DNA: TGCGCCAGCAGCCCCCCGAGCGGGAGGAACAATGAGCAGTTCTTC.

The gene calls are TRBV11-2 and TRBJ2-3; D remains ambiguous. Germline V gene lookup returns CDR1 SGHAT and CDR2 FQNNGV. Trimming stripped 1 base from V and 2 bases from J, with 10 bases between. This CDR3 region has 15 residues. In DNA form, the CDR3 reads TGTGCCAGCAGCTTAGCTTTTACACACACAGATACGCAGTATTTT. Translating it yields CASSLAFTHTDTQYF.

The J gene is TRBJ1-1, the V gene TRBV6-5; 7 bases are a match to TRBD1. The CDR3 has 14 amino acids. Germline V gives CDR1 MNHEY, CDR2 SVGAGI. Trimming at V came to 7 bases and at J to 1 base, leaving 6 bases not matched to a gene. The CDR3 DNA sequence: TGTGCCAGCAACTCTAGACAGGGGAACACTGAAGCTTTCTTT. It specifies CASNSRQGNTEAFF.